This T cell receptor (beta chain) is from a study of regulatory T cells in long-lasting Graves disease. General study points: TCR diversity was lower in persistent than newly diagnosed Graves' disease.

The sample holds many counts of this clonotype. Its matching antigen is unknown. V dropped 3 bases and J dropped 2; count of bases not matched to a gene: 3. CDR3 length equals 15 residues. Per germline, CDR1 SGHNT and CDR2 YENEEA. Construction of the TCR beta libraries employed iRepertoire HTBI primers in conjunction with Arm-PCR of CDR3 regions. TCRdb used MiXCR to reprocess the multiplex PCR reads, holding one entry per CDR3 protein. The sample records over 200,000 distinct CDR3 sequences, around 17% being singletons. Regarding time point: newly diagnosed GD, antithyroid drugs for less than 3 months. Isolated PBMC RNA provided the starting material for the TCR library.

The V gene is TRBV11-3, the J gene TRBJ2-3; the match to TRBD1 covers 9 bases. This TCR derives from a female donor with Graves disease. Sequencing was performed on peripheral blood mononuclear cells (PBMCs), taken at new diagnosis, from a patient treated with antithyroid drugs. CDR3 residues: CASSLGTGTTDTQYF. The CDR3 coding sequence is TGTGCCAGCAGCTTGGGGACAGGGACCACAGATACGCAGTATTTT.